This T cell receptor beta chain was recovered during a study of blood T cell repertoires in COVID-19. In the study overall: The samples span acute and convalescent COVID-19 from the United States, Italy and Spain. T cells, B-cell-depleted T cells, or PBMCs supplied cDNA or gDNA.

CDR1 SGHAT and CDR2 FQNNGV come from the germline V gene. V was shortened by 1 base and J by 4 bases, with 13 bases between the two germline ends. The CDR3 runs 16 residues. How the authors handled the data: Amplification of reference gene primers was used by the study to estimate nucleated cell counts. TCRdb keeps only in-frame clones here, not all; method: immunoSEQ multiplex PCR. Clone size and V and J calls were adopted from that table, with D and trimming inferred from the DNA. The sample has roughly 90,000 clones; around 86% are singletons. Sequenced sample: peripheral blood. This sequence was found in a human donor in a cohort sampled during active COVID-19. The chain is built from TRBV11-2 and TRBJ1-4, with D tentatively TRBD1 (5 bases). The CDR3 spells CASSLVLTVNNEKLFF. CDR3 sequence (DNA): TGTGCCAGCAGCTTAGTGTTGACAGTTAATAATGAAAAACTGTTTTTT.